This entry lists 16 T cell receptor beta chains sequenced from one sample in a study of response to subunit inactivated influenza vaccine. One entry per CDR3 protein, called by TCRdb with MiXCR from the RT-PCR reads. The top ten hold over 2.5% of the sample, which has some 520,000 distinct CDR3 sequences, 16% seen once. Sequencing was performed on CD4+ T cells sorted from PBMCs, taken around 25 months after vaccination. All receptors come from a man aged 50 to 75 who received an inactivated influenza vaccine.

As regards this clonotype: A read error may be the cause here, since a much bigger clone is one base away. The chain couples TRBV5-1 to TRBJ1-5, with TRBD1 identical over 7 bases. CDR1 is SGHRS, CDR2 YFSETQ, per germline. CDR3 length: 15 residues. DNA of the CDR3: TGCGCCAGCAGCCCGGGGACAGTTAGCAATCATCCCCAGCATTTT. It translates to CASSPGTVSNHPQHF.

The chain is built from TRBV12-3 or TRBV12-4 and TRBJ1-5; D gene ambiguous. V was shortened by 3 bases and J by 11 bases, with 8 bases between the two germline ends. The CDR3 covers 11 residues. The CDR3 loop reads CASSLGEAQHF. The DNA of the CDR3 is TGTGCCAGCAGTTTGGGTGAGGCCCAGCATTTT.

V gene TRBV14 combines with J gene TRBJ2-1; D might be TRBD1 or TRBD2, each matching 5 bases. V dropped 0 bases and J dropped 11 bases, with 11 bases sitting between them. Germline V gives CDR1 SGHDN, CDR2 FVKESK. The CDR3 covers 13 residues. The CDR3 sequence: CASSQDRGTKQFF. The CDR3, as DNA: TGTGCCAGCAGCCAAGATCGAGGGACGAAGCAGTTCTTC.

This sequence joins TRBV2 and TRBJ2-7; D uncertain. Per the germline V gene, CDR1 is SNHLY and CDR2 is FYNNEI. The CDR3 totals 13 residues. With 4 bases removed from V and 6 bases from J, the gap between germline ends came to 13 bases. The CDR3 nucleotides read TGTGCCAGCAGTGTGCGGTTGGAAGGCGAGCAGTACTTC. It specifies CASSVRLEGEQYF.

This clonotype was counted only a few times. V gene TRBV3-1 combines with J gene TRBJ2-4, with 7 positions matching TRBD2. Germline V gene lookup returns CDR1 LGHDT and CDR2 YNNKEL (reference sequence). V lost 4 bases to trimming and J lost 3 bases; unmatched junction nucleotides: 9. The CDR3 length is 16 residues. The CDR3, as DNA: TGTGCCAGCAGCCCATCGGGCGGGAGAGTCAAAAACATTCAGTACTTC. Protein product: CASSPSGGRVKNIQYF.

This clonotype was seen repeatedly, ten times or more. The J gene is TRBJ2-3, the V gene TRBV4-1, with 9 bases aligning to TRBD1. V shed 4 bases, J shed 2 bases, and the junction held 4 bases outside the gene matches. Germline V gives CDR1 MGHRA, CDR2 YSYEKL. CDR3 length equals 15 residues. The CDR3 sequence is CASSRIQGATDTQYF. The CDR3 DNA sequence: TGCGCCAGCAGCCGAATACAGGGGGCCACAGATACGCAGTATTTT.

This clonotype was seen a handful of times. The genes are TRBV14 and TRBJ2-7, with D possibly matching TRBD1 (5 bases). The CDR3 has 11 residues. V lost 8 bases and J lost 6, with 11 bases in between. The germline V gene encodes CDR1 SGHDN and CDR2 FVKESK. CDR3 sequence: CASGRVGEQYF. Here the CDR3 DNA reads TGTGCCAGCGGCAGGGTTGGCGAGCAGTACTTC.

This clonotype was picked up a small number of times. The rearrangement links TRBV7-2 to TRBJ1-4; a possible D gene is TRBD1 (5 bases). Germline values: CDR1 SGHTA, CDR2 FQGNSA. This CDR3 has 13 residues. V dropped 1 base and J dropped 8 bases, with 8 bases sitting between them. CDR3 nucleotide sequence: TGTGCCAGCAGCTTAGTGGGGCAGGAAAAACTGTTTTTT. Translated, it gives CASSLVGQEKLFF.

This clonotype appeared a single time. This sequence joins TRBV4-1 and TRBJ1-4; 7 positions agree with TRBD1. This CDR3 is built from 16 residues. V was clipped by 4 bases and J by 7 bases; unmatched bases: 12. CDR1 is MGHRA and CDR2 is YSYEKL in the germline V gene. DNA of the CDR3: TGCGCCAGCAGCCCCGGGGGGCGGGGACAGCGTGAAAAACTGTTTTTT. It is translated as CASSPGGRGQREKLFF.

This clonotype was seen a handful of times. This CDR3 reads CASSQRTGSQPQHF. CDR3 nucleotide sequence: TGCGCCAGCAGCCAAAGGACAGGTTCTCAGCCCCAGCATTTT. V and J are TRBV4-3 and TRBJ1-5; TRBD1 matches 7 bases. The germline CDR1 and CDR2 sequences are LGHNA and YSLEER. V was pared by 2 bases and J by 6 bases, with 4 bases of the junction left unmatched. CDR3 size: 14 residues.

The chain employs TRBV24-1 and TRBJ2-7; 15 bases map to TRBD2. Trimming at V came to 2 bases and at J to 2 bases, leaving 3 bases not matched to a gene. CDR1 is KGHDR and CDR2 is SFDVKD in the germline V gene. The CDR3 consists of 17 residues. CDR3: CATSDSGLAGGPYEQYF. The DNA for the CDR3 is TGTGCCACCAGTGATTCCGGACTAGCGGGAGGGCCCTACGAGCAGTACTTC.

This clonotype has a handful of counts. The chain uses TRBV20-1 and TRBJ2-2; D perhaps matches TRBD1 (6 bases). Germline-derived CDR1 and CDR2 are DFQATT and SNEGSKA (reference sequence). This CDR3 has 15 amino acids. The germline V and J ends were trimmed by 6 bases and 2 bases, with 16 bases remaining between them. CDR3 in amino acids: CSAPRGRGNTGELFF. The CDR3 DNA sequence: TGCAGTGCCCCCCGGGGCAGGGGAAACACCGGGGAGCTGTTTTTT.

This clonotype has at least ten counts. The chain uses TRBV20-1 and TRBJ1-5; D not resolved. Trimming left V 4 bases short and J 5 bases short, with 9 bases between. In germline, CDR1 is DFQATT, CDR2 SNEGSKA (reference sequence). This CDR3 is built from 12 residues. CDR3 in DNA: TGCAGTGCTACCTTCGCCGATCAGCCCCAGCATTTT. Protein sequence: CSATFADQPQHF.

This clonotype showed up just a few times. This chain links TRBV5-1 with TRBJ1-6; maybe TRBD1 (5 bases). V was shortened by 0 bases and J by 9 bases, with 13 bases between the two germline ends. CDR1 and CDR2 from the germline V gene are SGHRS and YFSETQ. The CDR3 is 15 residues long. The DNA for the CDR3 is TGCGCCAGCAGCTTGGATACCCCGCAGGGTTCACCCCTCCACTTT. The encoded protein is CASSLDTPQGSPLHF. Variable domain in full (rest from reference TRBV5-1 and TRBJ1-6): KAGVTQTPRYLIKTRGQQVTLSCSPISGHRSVSWYQQTPGQGLQFLFEYFSETQRNKGNFPGRFSGRQFSNSRSEMNVSTLELGDSALYLCASSLDTPQGSPLHFGNGTRLTVT.

This clonotype was seen at least ten times. The genes are TRBV4-2 and TRBJ2-1; 7 bases are a match to TRBD1. Losses at the gene ends were 0 bases for V and 6 bases for J; bases not matched to a gene: 2. Looked up from germline, CDR1 is LGHNA and CDR2 is YNFKEQ. This CDR3 has 14 amino acids. The CDR3 loop reads CASSQDGTVNEQFF. As DNA, the CDR3 is TGTGCCAGCAGCCAAGATGGGACAGTCAATGAGCAGTTCTTC.

This clonotype was recorded a few times. The chain has TRBV6-1 and TRBJ2-5; the match to TRBD1 covers 7 bases. Per the germline V gene, CDR1 is MNHNS and CDR2 is SASEGT. The trim removed 10 bases at V and 4 bases at J, leaving 9 bases unmatched. The CDR3 has 13 amino acids. CDR3 DNA: TGTGCCACCGCACAGGGGTTAAGAGAGACCCAGTACTTC. Protein: CATAQGLRETQYF.